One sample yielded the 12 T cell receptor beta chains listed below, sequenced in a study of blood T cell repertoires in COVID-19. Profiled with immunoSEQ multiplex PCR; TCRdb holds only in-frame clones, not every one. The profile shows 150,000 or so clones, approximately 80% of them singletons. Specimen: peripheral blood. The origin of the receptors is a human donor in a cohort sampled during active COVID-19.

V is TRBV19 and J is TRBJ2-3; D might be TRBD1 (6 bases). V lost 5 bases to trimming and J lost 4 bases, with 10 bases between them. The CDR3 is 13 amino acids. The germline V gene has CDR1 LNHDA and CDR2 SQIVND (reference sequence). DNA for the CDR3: TGTGCCAGTAGTTACCCAGGGGCAGATACGCAGTATTTT. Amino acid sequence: CASSYPGADTQYF. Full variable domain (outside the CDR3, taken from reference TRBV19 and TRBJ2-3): DGGITQSPKYLFRKEGQNVTLSCEQNLNHDAMYWYRQDPGQGLRLIYYSQIVNDFQKGDIAEGYSVSREKKESFPLTVTSAQKNPTAFYLCASSYPGADTQYFGPGTRLTVL.

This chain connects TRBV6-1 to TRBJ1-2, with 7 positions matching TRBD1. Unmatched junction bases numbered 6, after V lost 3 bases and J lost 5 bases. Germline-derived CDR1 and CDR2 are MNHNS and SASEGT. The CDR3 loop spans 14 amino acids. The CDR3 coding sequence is TGTGCCAGCAGTGAGCCCTCAGGGGGGTATGGCTACACCTTC. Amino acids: CASSEPSGGYGYTF.

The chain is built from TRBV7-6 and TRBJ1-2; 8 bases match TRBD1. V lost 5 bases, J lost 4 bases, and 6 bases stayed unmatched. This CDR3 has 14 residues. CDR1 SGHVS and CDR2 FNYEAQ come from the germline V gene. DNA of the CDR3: TGTGCCAGCAGCCCCTCAGGACAGGGCTATGGCTACACCTTC. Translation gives CASSPSGQGYGYTF.

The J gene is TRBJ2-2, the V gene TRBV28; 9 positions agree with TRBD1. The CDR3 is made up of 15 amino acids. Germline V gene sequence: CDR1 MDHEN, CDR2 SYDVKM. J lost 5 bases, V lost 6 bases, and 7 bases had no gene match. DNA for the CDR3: TGTGCCAGCAGATGGGACAGGGTTGAAACCGGGGAGCTGTTTTTT. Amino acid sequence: CASRWDRVETGELFF.

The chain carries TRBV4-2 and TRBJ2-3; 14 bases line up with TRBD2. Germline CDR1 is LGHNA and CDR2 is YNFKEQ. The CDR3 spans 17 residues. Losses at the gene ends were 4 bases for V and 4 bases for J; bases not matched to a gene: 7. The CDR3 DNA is TGTGCCAGCAGCCTTTCGACTAGCGGGGGGGCATCAGATACGCAGTATTTT. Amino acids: CASSLSTSGGASDTQYF.

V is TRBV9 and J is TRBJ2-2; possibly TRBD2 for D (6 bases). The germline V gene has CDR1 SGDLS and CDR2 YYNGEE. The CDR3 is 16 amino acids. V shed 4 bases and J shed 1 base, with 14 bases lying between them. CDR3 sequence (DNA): TGTGCCAGCAGCCCCCAATGGAGGGGGAACACCGGGGAGCTGTTTTTT. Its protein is CASSPQWRGNTGELFF.

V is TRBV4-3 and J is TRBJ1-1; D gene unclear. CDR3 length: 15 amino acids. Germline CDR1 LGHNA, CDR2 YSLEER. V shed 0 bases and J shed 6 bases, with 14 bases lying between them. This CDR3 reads CASSQDNGIGAEAFF. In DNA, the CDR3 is TGCGCCAGCAGCCAAGATAATGGAATTGGAGCTGAAGCTTTCTTT.

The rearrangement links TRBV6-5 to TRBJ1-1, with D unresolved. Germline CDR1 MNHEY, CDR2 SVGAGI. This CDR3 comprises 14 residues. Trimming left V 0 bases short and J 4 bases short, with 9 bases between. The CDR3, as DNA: TGTGCCAGCAGTTACTCCCAGGCAGGCACTGAAGCTTTCTTT. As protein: CASSYSQAGTEAFF.

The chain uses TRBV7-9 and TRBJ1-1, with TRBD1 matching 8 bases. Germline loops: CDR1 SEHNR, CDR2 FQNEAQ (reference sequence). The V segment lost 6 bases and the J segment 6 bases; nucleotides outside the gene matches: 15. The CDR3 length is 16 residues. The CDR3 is CASRTGTGVGSAEAFF. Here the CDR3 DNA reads TGTGCCAGCAGGACAGGGACAGGTGTGGGTAGCGCTGAAGCTTTCTTT.

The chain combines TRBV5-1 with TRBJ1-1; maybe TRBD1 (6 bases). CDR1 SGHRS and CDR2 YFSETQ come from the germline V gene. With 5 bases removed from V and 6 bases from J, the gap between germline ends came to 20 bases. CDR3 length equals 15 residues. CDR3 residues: CASSWGAGGEPEAFF. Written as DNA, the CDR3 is TGCGCCAGCAGTTGGGGGGCGGGAGGTGAACCTGAAGCTTTCTTT.

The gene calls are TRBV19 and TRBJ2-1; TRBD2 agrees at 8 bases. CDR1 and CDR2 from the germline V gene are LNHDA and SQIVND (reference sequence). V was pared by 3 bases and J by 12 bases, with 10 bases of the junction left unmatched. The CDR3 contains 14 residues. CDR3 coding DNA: TGTGCCAGTAGTATCGGACTAGCCCGCATTGTGCAGTTCTTC. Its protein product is CASSIGLARIVQFF.

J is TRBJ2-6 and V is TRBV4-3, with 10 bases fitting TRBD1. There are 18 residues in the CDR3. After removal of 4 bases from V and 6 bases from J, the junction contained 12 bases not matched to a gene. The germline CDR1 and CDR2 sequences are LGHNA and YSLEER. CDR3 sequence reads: CASSPAGTGDLSANVLTF. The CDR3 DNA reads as TGCGCCAGCAGCCCAGCCGGGACAGGGGATCTCTCGGCCAACGTCCTGACTTTC.